Included here is one T cell receptor beta chain sequence, with context. Antigen specificity is unknown. The method was immunoSEQ multiplex PCR; TCRdb's version includes in-frame clones alone and lacks a portion of them. In the table there are under 40,000 clones, just over 90% of which are singletons. Germline V gives CDR1 LNHDA, CDR2 SQIVND (reference sequence). V was clipped by 3 bases and J by 3 bases; unmatched bases: 6. The CDR3 consists of 16 residues. The data originate from a study of regulatory dendritic cells for organ transplantation. Study results and limitations: Alloreactive memory CD8+ T cell pools varied considerably between individuals. Mature dendritic cells appeared to drive more memory CD8+ clonal expansion than regulatory ones. Resting memory CD8+ T cells held the most alloreactive clonotypes.

Naive CD45RA+ and memory CD45RO+ CD4+ or CD8+ T cells were FACS-sorted. The chain joins TRBV19 to TRBJ1-5, with 9 bases identical to TRBD1. The sample consisted of naive CD8+ T cells from blood. Described subset: CD45RA+ naive T cells. This receptor was taken from a human donor in good health. DNA for the CDR3: TGTGCCAGTAGTATGGGGGGACAGGGCCCCAATCAGCCCCAGCATTTT. Translated, it gives CASSMGGQGPNQPQHF.